These T cell receptor beta chains were read from a single sample in a study of T-cell memory formation after mild COVID-19. In TCRdb, the 5' RACE reads were re-called with MiXCR into one record per CDR3 protein. The sample holds 550,000 to 700,000 distinct CDR3 sequences, 15% to 20% seen once. The sequenced sample consisted of PBMCs or a T cell subset sorted from them (not recorded which). The receptors derive from an adult woman who had mild COVID-19 (a few samples of this study predate the infection). Cell type and time point are not known. Each CDR3 is given with its conserved first and last residue. Not all rows give a size; the values are once, few, many and, for expanded clones, a class.

cdr3_aa clone_size cdr3_length j_call v_call
CSARPGQGLQPQHF many 14 TRBJ1-5 TRBV20-1
CSVEGQGPYNEQFF . 14 TRBJ2-1 TRBV29-1
CASSLAKHRGSSYEQYF few 17 TRBJ2-7 TRBV5-5
CASSLGIATYNEQFF . 15 TRBJ2-1 TRBV5-1
CASSAEGLVRNEQFF . 15 TRBJ2-1 TRBV5-1
CATSRDPGSNQPQHF few 15 TRBJ1-5 TRBV15
CASRPATYEQYF . 12 TRBJ2-7 TRBV21-1
CASSLDGQGAGYTF few 14 TRBJ1-2 TRBV5-1
CASSQGTGGHEQYF many 14 TRBJ2-7 TRBV4-1
CASSFRRGNEQFF many 13 TRBJ2-1 TRBV12-3/TRBV12-4
CASSEGTSSYEQYF . 14 TRBJ2-7 TRBV5-1
CASSQDSGPGLANPEQFF many 18 TRBJ2-1 TRBV4-3
CSARALSETQYF . 12 TRBJ2-5 TRBV20-1
CASSLRLAVDLENEQFF few 17 TRBJ2-1 TRBV11-2
CASSLGLAGLNEQFF . 15 TRBJ2-1 TRBV7-3
CASSMGGNNEQFF few 13 TRBJ2-1 TRBV19
CASSQGRQGANSPLHF . 16 TRBJ1-6 TRBV3-1
CASSYSSGPDGRGYTF few 16 TRBJ1-2 TRBV6-6
CASSLWPRDRVADTQYF . 17 TRBJ2-3 TRBV7-9
CASSLGGGPAKYF . 13 TRBJ2-3 TRBV7-9
CASSLLFPPGEGELFF few 16 TRBJ2-2 TRBV7-6
CASGLVGTDTQYF few 13 TRBJ2-3 TRBV12-5
CASSRGPLGANVLTF few 15 TRBJ2-6 TRBV6-5
CASSTRTSKGNEQFF few 15 TRBJ2-1 TRBV9
CASSPDRITYEQYF . 14 TRBJ2-7 TRBV6-5
CASSARLSSGSVTDTQYF many 18 TRBJ2-3 TRBV12-3/TRBV12-4
CASSQIPMTGTANTEAFF . 18 TRBJ1-1 TRBV4-1
CASWDGVPTGELFF . 14 TRBJ2-2 TRBV27
CASSTPGGRYTEAFF . 15 TRBJ1-1 TRBV19
CAISPDMLGGNTEAFF . 16 TRBJ1-1 TRBV10-3
CSARDRGLQYEQYF . 14 TRBJ2-7 TRBV20-1
CASSDNLRPQGMNTEAFF many 18 TRBJ1-1 TRBV6-1
CSARLGLAGTYEQYF few 15 TRBJ2-7 TRBV20-1
CASSYSRWNTGELFF many 15 TRBJ2-2 TRBV6-5
CAWSTGSTEAFF few 12 TRBJ1-1 TRBV30
CASLPNPNRVTGELFF many 16 TRBJ2-2 TRBV12-3/TRBV12-4